These T cell receptor beta chains were read from a single sample in a study of T-cell memory formation after mild COVID-19. MiXCR, run by TCRdb on the 5' RACE reads, gives a single entry per CDR3 protein. The sample carries some 130,000 distinct CDR3 sequences, 16% recorded once. The sequenced sample consisted of PBMCs or a T cell subset sorted from them (not recorded which). The receptors originated from an adult woman who had mild COVID-19 (a few samples of this study predate the infection). Cell type and time point are not known. CDR3s include the opening cysteine and the closing phenylalanine or tryptophan. The D gene is left open where the match is weak. The listing skips clone size in some rows; elsewhere it reads once, few, many or a size class.

clone_size,j_call,d_call,v_call,cdr3_aa,cdr3_nt
few,TRBJ1-1,.,TRBV20-1,CSARVGTATEAFF,TGCAGTGCTAGAGTGGGCACAGCCACTGAAGCTTTCTTT
.,TRBJ1-3,.,TRBV3-1,CASSQISTRTVVYF,TGTGCCAGCAGCCAAATCTCCACGCGGACGGTCGTATATTTT
medium-sized,TRBJ2-3,.,TRBV5-1,CASSFTDTQYF,TGTGCCAGCAGCTTCACAGATACGCAGTATTTT
.,TRBJ1-5,.,TRBV7-9,CASSLAQERGQPQHF,TGTGCCAGCAGCTTAGCGCAGGAGAGGGGTCAGCCCCAGCATTTT
.,TRBJ2-1,TRBD2,TRBV19,CASSLRLAGPGKFF,TGTGCCAGTAGTCTCCGACTAGCGGGACCCGGGAAGTTCTTC
.,TRBJ2-5,.,TRBV24-1,CATSAAGQSQETQYF,TGTGCCACCAGTGCCGCGGGACAGAGCCAAGAGACCCAGTACTTC
few,TRBJ2-2,TRBD1,TRBV29-1,CSVEEGQGIGELFF,TGCAGCGTTGAAGAGGGACAGGGGATCGGGGAGCTGTTTTTT
many,TRBJ2-7,.,TRBV6-5,CASSYGTGPYEQYF,TGTGCCAGCAGTTATGGGACCGGCCCCTACGAGCAGTACTTC
.,TRBJ1-1,TRBD1,TRBV3-1,CASRQPGGNEAFF,TGTGCCAGCAGACAGCCAGGGGGCAATGAAGCTTTCTTT
few,TRBJ2-2,.,TRBV6-5,CASSRDHTGELFF,TGTGCCTCCAGCAGGGATCACACCGGGGAGCTGTTTTTT
few,TRBJ2-7,.,TRBV6-5,CASSYDRGRTYEQYF,TGTGCCAGCAGTTACGATCGGGGCCGAACCTACGAGCAGTACTTC
once,TRBJ1-2,.,TRBV4-2,CASSPQPSQSHYGYTF,TGTGCCAGCAGCCCCCAACCCTCCCAGTCCCACTATGGCTACACCTTC
few,TRBJ1-1,.,TRBV27,CASSLWTEGSSTEAFF,TGTGCCAGCAGTTTATGGACAGAAGGGAGTAGTACTGAAGCTTTCTTT
.,TRBJ2-3,.,TRBV5-6,CASSLIGNTQYF,TGTGCCAGCAGCTTGATCGGAAATACGCAGTATTTT
few,TRBJ2-5,.,TRBV7-6,CASSSNPQETQYF,TGTGCCAGCAGCTCGAACCCCCAAGAGACCCAGTACTTC
many,TRBJ2-1,TRBD2,TRBV12-3/TRBV12-4,CASSWFRLAGGPDYNEQFF,TGTGCCAGCAGTTGGTTCAGACTAGCGGGAGGGCCCGACTACAATGAGCAGTTCTTC
.,TRBJ2-1,.,TRBV27,CASSFKEYNEQFF,TGTGCCAGCAGTTTTAAGGAGTACAATGAGCAGTTCTTC
.,TRBJ1-5,TRBD1,TRBV20-1,CSARADRGGNQPQHF,TGCAGTGCTAGAGCAGACAGGGGTGGCAATCAGCCCCAGCATTTT
.,TRBJ1-2,.,TRBV5-6,CASSLFYRSKGYGYTF,TGTGCCAGCAGCTTGTTCTACAGGTCGAAGGGATATGGCTACACCTTC
once,TRBJ1-1,.,TRBV5-1,CASSWRGLDTEAFF,TGCGCCAGCAGCTGGCGGGGTCTCGACACTGAAGCTTTCTTT
many,TRBJ2-7,.,TRBV20-1,CSARDFQGRDYEQYF,TGCAGTGCTAGAGATTTCCAGGGGAGGGACTACGAGCAGTACTTC
.,TRBJ2-7,.,TRBV19,CASSIQDRAYEQYF,TGTGCCAGTAGTATCCAGGACCGAGCCTACGAGCAGTACTTC
few,TRBJ2-5,.,TRBV5-1,CASRMTVVETQYF,TGCGCCAGCAGGATGACGGTGGTGGAGACCCAGTACTTC
.,TRBJ2-1,.,TRBV4-2,CASSQSLGTSSYNEQFF,TGTGCCAGCAGCCAGAGCCTAGGCACGAGCTCCTACAATGAGCAGTTCTTC
few,TRBJ1-1,TRBD1,TRBV18,CASSPVNRGGLDTEAFF,TGTGCCAGCTCACCGGTGAACAGGGGTGGGCTTGACACTGAAGCTTTCTTT
.,TRBJ1-2,.,TRBV5-5,CASSLPQTGYGYTF,TGTGCCAGCAGCTTGCCACAGACAGGCTATGGCTACACCTTC
.,TRBJ2-1,.,TRBV6-6,CASSPGRYEQFF,TGTGCCAGCAGTCCCGGACGCTATGAGCAGTTCTTC
.,TRBJ1-2,TRBD1,TRBV5-1,CASSFTGGGYGYTF,TGCGCCAGCAGCTTTACAGGGGGCGGCTATGGCTACACCTTC
few,TRBJ2-5,TRBD1,TRBV5-6,CASSFTGVSETQYF,TGTGCCAGCAGCTTTACAGGGGTATCGGAGACCCAGTACTTC
.,TRBJ1-1,TRBD1,TRBV5-1,CASSSTWTGAKTEAFF,TGCGCCAGCAGCTCGACCTGGACAGGGGCGAAGACTGAAGCTTTCTTT
.,TRBJ2-6,.,TRBV7-9,CASSSRDIGSGANVLTF,TGTGCCAGCAGCTCGCGGGACATCGGCTCTGGGGCCAACGTCCTGACTTTC
few,TRBJ2-3,.,TRBV7-2,CASSLENRLSDTQYF,TGTGCCAGCAGCCTAGAGAACCGACTTTCAGATACGCAGTATTTT
few,TRBJ1-1,.,TRBV2,CASSAPTEAFF,TGTGCCAGCAGTGCTCCCACTGAAGCTTTCTTT